This is a list of T cell receptor beta chains from one sample in a study of T cell responses to AZD1222 COVID-19 vaccine. Profiling relied on immunoSEQ multiplex PCR, and the TCRdb table lists in-frame clones only, not all of them. The table includes more than 85,000 clones, roughly 90% detected once. Here the sequenced sample was peripheral blood, taken 28 days after the second AZD1222 dose. The receptors originated from an adult who received the AZD1222 COVID-19 vaccine. Each CDR3 is given without its conserved first and last residue.

j_gene: TRBJ2-2
v_gene: TRBV6-2/TRBV6-3
CDR3aa: ASSYAGVAGELF

j_gene: TRBJ2-2
v_gene: TRBV20-1
CDR3aa: SASSQAGPSGELF

j_gene: TRBJ2-7
v_gene: TRBV20-1
CDR3aa: SASTHYEQY

j_gene: TRBJ1-3
v_gene: TRBV2
CDR3aa: ASSERRLTSGNTIY

j_gene: TRBJ2-5
v_gene: TRBV15
CDR3aa: ATSREYRVTETQY

j_gene: TRBJ1-4
v_gene: TRBV5-1
CDR3aa: ASSLVGGSNEKLF

j_gene: TRBJ2-2
v_gene: TRBV5-1
CDR3aa: ASSLAVWGGTGELF

j_gene: TRBJ1-5
v_gene: TRBV13
CDR3aa: ASSLGRSLSNQPQH

j_gene: TRBJ2-2
v_gene: TRBV15
CDR3aa: ATSKGQGYTGELF

j_gene: TRBJ2-3
v_gene: TRBV5-1
CDR3aa: ASSQGQGTDTQY

j_gene: TRBJ2-7
v_gene: TRBV13
CDR3aa: ASSLGRAKQY

j_gene: TRBJ2-7
v_gene: TRBV11-1
CDR3aa: ASSWDQRAAGEY

j_gene: TRBJ2-7
v_gene: TRBV5-4
CDR3aa: ASGLGGTSYEQY

j_gene: TRBJ2-7
v_gene: TRBV19
CDR3aa: ASSMDRGRYEQY

j_gene: TRBJ1-4
v_gene: TRBV18
CDR3aa: ASSRTPPTNEKLF

j_gene: TRBJ2-7
v_gene: TRBV6-5
CDR3aa: ASSPGTYEQY

j_gene: TRBJ1-5
v_gene: TRBV6-5
CDR3aa: ASNAGHSNQPQH

j_gene: TRBJ2-5
v_gene: TRBV5-1
CDR3aa: ASSSSGGWETQY

j_gene: TRBJ2-7
v_gene: TRBV5-5
CDR3aa: ASSLTGTAYEQY

j_gene: TRBJ1-1
v_gene: TRBV2
CDR3aa: ASSAGRGTEAF

j_gene: TRBJ1-4
v_gene: TRBV7-9
CDR3aa: ASSPRTATNEKLF

j_gene: TRBJ2-5
v_gene: TRBV29-1
CDR3aa: SARLTGETQY

j_gene: TRBJ2-1
v_gene: TRBV18
CDR3aa: ASSPLGQRVSDEQF

j_gene: TRBJ2-1
v_gene: TRBV25-1
CDR3aa: ASSDPTEGEARV

j_gene: TRBJ1-4
v_gene: TRBV5-4
CDR3aa: ASSSGAPATNEKLF

j_gene: TRBJ1-6
v_gene: TRBV28
CDR3aa: ASSLPQTSHNSPLH